This T cell receptor (beta chain) was retrieved from a study of metastatic and nonmetastatic thyroid tumors. Study-wide context: Repertoires of blood and of tissue (tumor or nodule) from malignant and benign thyroid patients were compared.

The authors' processing: What underpinned the distant-metastasis classifier for papillary thyroid cancer was the set of CDR3 differences across clinicopathological groups. With MiXCR, TCRdb called clones anew from the PCR reads. TCRdb's processing, not the authors', yielded these V and J calls. The sample has 20,000 or so clones, roughly 22% seen once. All patients reached thyroid surgery having received no treatment beforehand. Study-wide results and limits: According to reports, the diversity of TCR beta was significantly higher in malignant thyroid tumors than in benign nodules, and this held in both blood and tumor samples.

In this sample, this clone turned up many times. Its antigen is unknown. V gave up 6 bases and J gave up 4 bases; unmatched junction bases: 4. Germline values: CDR1 MNHEY, CDR2 SMNVEV (reference sequence). CDR3 length: 14 residues. The chain links TRBV27 to TRBJ2-2; 8 bases agree with TRBD2. The source of this sequence is a male donor with papillary thyroid cancer or a benign thyroid nodule (not recorded which). Some clones in this sample may be carry-over from other donors' samples. Source material: tumor tissue. CDR3 protein: CASRGLVFTGELFF. The DNA for the CDR3 is TGTGCCAGCAGGGGACTAGTGTTCACCGGGGAGCTGTTTTTT.